This T cell receptor beta chain was sequenced in a study of CD8 T cells in ankylosing spondylitis. Overall study results and limits: Within ankylosing spondylitis blood, a TCR beta motif made up of under 10 highly homologous variants appeared to be characteristic. In peripheral blood, disease-linked CD8+ clones occurred at relatively low frequencies. Certain motif variants had earlier been reported in reactive arthritis synovial fluid and blood. Within matched ankylosing spondylitis synovial fluid, disease-linked clones were reportedly significantly enriched.

This clonotype was counted between two and nine times. As yet, its antigen is unknown. Researchers built TCR beta libraries using quantitative 5'-RACE with molecular barcodes. One entry per CDR3 protein results from TCRdb running MiXCR on the 5' RACE reads. The sample includes 700,000 to 850,000 distinct CDR3 sequences, 12% of them seen just once. Sequenced: blood, either unsorted or a sorted T cell fraction (not recorded which). This clonotype was sampled from a male donor with ankylosing spondylitis.

This CDR3 is CASSPWRASYEQYF. Written as DNA, the CDR3 is TGTGCCAGCAGCCCTTGGAGGGCTTCCTACGAGCAGTACTTC. The chain couples TRBV7-2 to TRBJ2-7, with D maybe TRBD2 (6 bases). Germline-derived CDR1 and CDR2 are SGHTA and FQGNSA. The CDR3 spans 14 residues. V lost 5 bases and J 1 base, leaving 12 bases between the germline ends.